This section outlines one T cell receptor beta chain sequence together with its context. Its cognate antigen is unknown. The data belong to a study of cytomegalovirus exposure and HLA in healthy donors. Researchers ran the PCR with 60 Vbeta and 13 Jbeta primers. Here immunoSEQ multiplex PCR was the method, and the copy in TCRdb shows in-frame clones only, minus some. The sample contains under 200,000 clones, around 80% of which appear only once. Germline-derived CDR1 and CDR2 are MDHEN and SYDVKM. V was cut by 3 bases and J by 5 bases, with 13 bases left in between. The CDR3 loop spans 14 amino acids. Healthy bone marrow donors made up the donor group. Study-level results: TCR beta sequences numbering over 15,000 were associated with HLA alleles at 0.05 false discovery rate in a later analysis. A missense DCLRE1C variant was associated with V- and J-gene trimming of TCR beta chains in a later analysis, and an independent cohort replicated the association. Later, an analysis found that common viral pathogens appeared to be linked with several of the most significant clusters.

The chain couples TRBV28 to TRBJ1-1, with a tentative D call TRBD1 (5 bases). Sequenced material: PBMCs. This TCR came from a man aged 40-50 years in good health and CMV-seronegative. DNA for the CDR3: TGTGCCAGCAGTTTGGCAGGGCGGATAACTGAAGCTTTCTTT. It specifies CASSLAGRITEAFF. The full variable domain, with the rest looked up from reference TRBV28 and TRBJ1-1, is DVKVTQSSRYLVKRTGEKVFLECVQDMDHENMFWYRQDPGLGLRLIYFSYDVKMKEKGDIPEGYSVSREKKERFSLILESASTNQTSMYLCASSLAGRITEAFFGQGTRLTVV.